The rows below give T cell receptor beta chains drawn from one sample of a study of T cell repertoires in cytomegalovirus infection. TCRdb processed the reads anew with MiXCR; each CDR3 protein has one entry. The sample has 290,000 or so distinct CDR3 sequences; over 20% are singletons. What was sequenced was PBMCs. These receptors all come from a human donor in good health (CMV status not recorded). Some clones in this sample may be carry-over from other donors' samples. CDR3s include the opening cysteine and the closing phenylalanine or tryptophan. Size tells how often a clone was seen (once, few, many) or the class of an expanded clone, and some rows leave it out.

V	size	J	CDR3
TRBV6-5	NA	TRBJ1-2	CASSDQDRGHGYTF
TRBV15	NA	TRBJ2-5	CATSRDREDGTQYF
TRBV6-6	many	TRBJ2-5	CASSYFRRSQETQYF
TRBV28	few	TRBJ2-7	CASNLDTTYEQYF
TRBV12-3/TRBV12-4	few	TRBJ1-1	CASSVTGNTEAFF
TRBV19	NA	TRBJ2-1	CASSISGGNEQFF
TRBV11-2	many	TRBJ2-1	CASSLGRDSYNEQFF
TRBV27	NA	TRBJ2-1	CASSFGTGAGVSYNEQFF
TRBV28	few	TRBJ1-4	CASRAGGGIELFF
TRBV20-1	NA	TRBJ2-2	CSARETGNTGELFF
TRBV6-6	NA	TRBJ1-1	CAAHRRETEAFF
TRBV14	few	TRBJ1-6	CASSRGGRLSPLHF
TRBV7-2	many	TRBJ2-7	CASSFGQGPYEQYF
TRBV14	few	TRBJ2-1	CASSQAGVQYNEQFF
TRBV6-2/TRBV6-3	few	TRBJ2-1	CASKAERLSYNEQFF
TRBV11-3	many	TRBJ1-1	CASSETTNTEAFF
TRBV5-4	NA	TRBJ2-7	CASSLGVADDYEQYF
TRBV7-6	few	TRBJ2-2	CASSPLAGGSRTGELFF
TRBV7-3	few	TRBJ2-5	CASSPAQGGETQYF
TRBV19	NA	TRBJ1-1	CASSIRYMNTEAFF
TRBV7-9	many	TRBJ2-7	CASSLVSGTVSYEQYF
TRBV14	NA	TRBJ2-7	CASSKNPIEQYF
TRBV29-1	few	TRBJ2-2	CSVEPNANTGELFF
TRBV20-1	NA	TRBJ2-5	CSARGGAGGRETQYF
TRBV7-2	many	TRBJ2-1	CASIPAGVYNEQFF
TRBV7-2	many	TRBJ2-7	CASSLAPVAGGLEQYF
TRBV12-3/TRBV12-4	NA	TRBJ2-7	CASSLGTSLHKYF
TRBV6-6	few	TRBJ2-7	CASSYDDRGKGEQYF
TRBV6-2/TRBV6-3	many	TRBJ2-7	CASSYTQPYEQYF
TRBV7-8	many	TRBJ2-1	CASSLLDLGLAGVGSYNEQFF
TRBV18	few	TRBJ2-7	CASSPRVAGSVDEQYF